This TCR beta chain is from a study of blood T cell repertoires in COVID-19 (dated by TCRdb to 2019 to 2021). In terms of the full investigation: Samples from collaborators originated in the United States, Italy and Spain and spanned both the acute and convalescent phases of COVID-19. The material from the prospective study consisted of cDNA or gDNA derived from T cells, B-cell-depleted T cells, or PBMCs. Subjects who had been exposed to COVID-19, were actively infected with it, or had recovered from it provided the deeply sampled blood TCRbeta repertoires that made up the dataset. A freely available public database, intended as a resource for researchers studying the immune response to SARS-CoV-2, is where the repertoires were released. The samples were drawn from the first 160 participants of the ongoing ImmuneRACE study and from roughly 1,300 subjects provided by 6 global collaborators. Sample metadata almost always included a de-identified subject ID, COVID-19 status, age in years and sex. Where HLA class I and class II types were available, the types were taken from metadata supplied by the sample provider, not from assay-based typing.

Of note for this clone: The clone's antigen remains unknown. Nothing much larger sits one base from this clone, and base qualities are not available.

Points the paper makes about the study in general: The amount of clinical and demographic metadata varied by source and participant and was provided uncurated.

The immunoSEQ Assay, a bias-controlled multiplex PCR, was used to amplify TCRbeta CDR3 regions from genomic DNA. Turning to the authors' computational methods: The number of nucleated cells in each sample was estimated by amplification of reference gene primers within the assay. Sequence reads were collapsed and filtered to measure the absolute abundance of every unique TCRbeta CDR3 rearrangement. For each sample, productive Simpson clonality was calculated by taking the square root of Simpson's diversity index across productive rearrangements. TCRdb provides this immuneACCESS table in a form limited to in-frame rearrangements. Some clones are lacking; in checked studies, under half of them reflect an unresolved V gene, and why the rest are absent is not known. The D gene and trimming were derived from the DNA, and the V and J assignments and clone size from that table. The sample has around 50,000 clones on record, approximately 93% of them singletons. The ten most abundant clones make up roughly 1% of the sample.

One collaborating source in Seattle enrolled patients while the patients were actively infected and followed the patients over time throughout the course of disease. Whole blood was collected in K2EDTA tubes by collaborating institutions according to the institutions' own protocols. For TCRbeta analysis, collaborators shipped samples in one of three forms: frozen whole blood, isolated PBMCs, or DNA extracted from either of those sample types. V is cut by 6 bases and J by 1 base, and the space between the germline ends is 15 bases. Via the germline V gene, CDR1 is SNHLY and CDR2 FYNNEI. The CDR3 runs 15 residues from the cysteine to the phenylalanine. Only the CDR3 DNA stays, 45 bases, in frame from base 1.

The V and J segments used are TRBV2 and TRBJ1-1, with TRBD1 as a weak D call on 6 bases. The origin of this receptor is a man aged 55 to 69 with COVID-19, enrolled during active disease. The sequenced material came from peripheral blood. The DNA sequence reads TGTGCCAGCAGCTTGGGGGCGCCGGGGAACACTGAAGCTTTCTTT. Its protein reads: CASSLGAPGNTEAFF.